This T cell receptor beta chain emerged from a study of T-cell reconstitution after alpha-beta-depleted transplantation in children. The CDR3 sequence is 15 residues long. Trimming at V came to 7 bases and at J to 4 bases, leaving 6 bases not matched to a gene. The V gene's germline CDR1 is MDHEN and CDR2 SYDVKM. Preparing the TCRbeta library involved the use of unique molecular identifiers. In TCRdb, the PCR reads were re-called with MiXCR into one record per CDR3 protein. The data contain some 590,000 distinct CDR3 sequences, under 12% of them singletons. The TCR sequence derives from a human donor who donated a stem cell graft to a child with acute myeloid leukemia. J is TRBJ2-5 and V is TRBV28, with 13 bases that match TRBD2. The sequencing here drew on PBMCs from the stem cell graft donor, taken from the stem cell graft. CDR3 bases: TGTGCCAGCATGACTAGCGGGAGGATGGCAGAGACCCAGTACTTC. Translating it yields CASMTSGRMAETQYF.